One sample yielded the 32 T cell receptor beta chains listed below, sequenced in a study of blood T cells in healthy people across ages. A J-beta primer mix and a sample-barcoded 5' primer were used in a second PCR of roughly 6 to 11 cycles. One entry per CDR3 protein, called by TCRdb with MiXCR from the 5' RACE reads. This table holds over a million distinct CDR3 sequences, 35% to 45% found once. Sequencing was done on a sample of blood. The receptors stem from a woman under 30 in good health.

This clonotype was seen more than once but under ten times. The chain uses TRBV27 and TRBJ2-1; either TRBD1 or TRBD2 may fit D (5 bases each). CDR1 is MNHEY, CDR2 SMNVEV, per germline (reference sequence). V was clipped by 5 bases and J by 2 bases, with 13 bases between them. The CDR3 is 15 amino acids. The CDR3 DNA is TGTGCCAGCAGTCCTAAAGAGGGGACCTACAATGAGCAGTTCTTC. Its translation is CASSPKEGTYNEQFF.

The rearrangement links TRBV6-1 to TRBJ1-1, with unresolved D. The germline V gene has CDR1 MNHNS and CDR2 SASEGT. This CDR3 has 14 amino acids. V was trimmed by 1 base and J by 1 base, leaving 7 bases between them. CDR3 nucleotide sequence: TGTGCCAGCAGTGAAGGGACGGGGAACACTGAAGCTTTCTTT. Protein sequence: CASSEGTGNTEAFF.

Of note for this clonotype: The germline gene is not matched at one end of the junction; a read error may be the cause. This chain links TRBV4-3 with TRBJ1-5; a weak D match, TRBD1 (6 bases). This CDR3 spans 14 amino acids. Germline assignment: CDR1 LGHNA and CDR2 YSLEER. CDR3 sequence (DNA): TGCGCCGGCAGCGTAGGACAGTTCAATCAGCCCCAGCATTTT. Its translation is CAGSVGQFNQPQHF.

This clonotype has only a few counts. The chain carries TRBV20-1 and TRBJ2-1, with 8 bases fitting TRBD2. The J segment lost 6 bases and the V segment lost 6 bases, leaving 1 base of the junction unmatched. The CDR3 is made up of 11 amino acids. Germline CDR1 DFQATT, CDR2 SNEGSKA (reference sequence). Written as DNA, the CDR3 is TGCAGTGCCGGACTAGCCAATGAGCAGTTCTTC. Its translation is CSAGLANEQFF.

The J gene is TRBJ1-1, the V gene TRBV6-2 or TRBV6-3, with TRBD1 identical over 9 bases. There are 15 residues in the CDR3. Trimming took 7 bases from V and 1 from J; bases not matched to a gene: 7. Germline CDR1 is MNHEY and CDR2 is SVGEGT. CDR3 nucleotides: TGTGCCAGCAAGCCGGGACAGGGTAAGAACACTGAAGCTTTCTTT. Amino acid sequence: CASKPGQGKNTEAFF.

This chain links TRBV7-9 with TRBJ2-3; D unresolved. CDR1 and CDR2 (germline): SEHNR, FQNEAQ (reference sequence). The V end was cut by 2 bases, the J end by 0 bases, with 9 bases between. The CDR3 has 15 amino acids. In nucleotides, the CDR3 is TGTGCCAGCAGCTTATTCGGCAGAAGCACAGATACGCAGTATTTT. As protein: CASSLFGRSTDTQYF.

In its sample, this clonotype was seen a few times. Its ends do not fully match the called genes, so a read error is possible. The J gene is TRBJ1-1, the V gene TRBV29-1, with D possibly being TRBD1 (6 bases). This CDR3 has 11 residues. Germline CDR1 is SQVTM and CDR2 is ANQGSEA. The CDR3 here is CSVGTAVEDFF. The CDR3 DNA sequence: TGCAGCGTTGGGACAGCCGTTGAAGATTTCTTT.

The J gene is TRBJ2-7, the V gene TRBV12-3 or TRBV12-4; no definite D call. The CDR3 is 13 residues long. Trimming removed 5 bases from V and 2 bases from J, with 10 bases in between. CDR3 nucleotides: TGTGCCAGCAGTCATCAGTTCCCCTACGAGCAGTACTTC. It translates to CASSHQFPYEQYF.

This clonotype was counted only a few times. The J gene is TRBJ2-4, the V gene TRBV29-1; 9 positions match TRBD2. CDR3 length equals 14 residues. Germline assignment: CDR1 SQVTM and CDR2 ANQGSEA. The trim removed 7 bases at V and 5 bases at J, leaving 9 bases unmatched. CDR3 in amino acids: CSAGGGRAENIQYF. For the CDR3, the DNA is TGCAGCGCTGGGGGCGGGAGGGCCGAAAACATTCAGTACTTC.

This sequence joins TRBV7-6 and TRBJ2-5; D is unclear. CDR3 size: 12 residues. V gave up 5 bases and J gave up 6 bases, with 10 bases separating them. Germline CDR1 is SGHVS and CDR2 is FNYEAQ. The CDR3 DNA follows: TGTGCCAGCAGCCCTTATGGCAAGACCCAGTACTTC. Its protein is CASSPYGKTQYF.

This clonotype was seen more than once but under ten times. This chain joins TRBV10-3 and TRBJ1-2; D might be TRBD1 (5 bases). CDR1 ENHRY and CDR2 SYGVKD come from the germline V gene. The CDR3 covers 12 residues. Trimming took off 3 bases at V and 4 bases at J, with 6 bases between the two ends. In DNA, the CDR3 is TGTGCCATCAGTGACGGGACCTATGGCTACACCTTC. Encoded protein: CAISDGTYGYTF.

V and J are TRBV4-3 and TRBJ1-6; a weak D match, TRBD1 (6 bases). CDR3 length: 16 amino acids. V was shortened by 4 bases and J by 6 bases, with 16 bases between the two germline ends. CDR1 is LGHNA and CDR2 is YSLEER in the germline V gene. CDR3 sequence: CASSPGLGQLNSPLHF. The DNA of the CDR3 is TGCGCCAGCAGCCCAGGGCTAGGACAGCTTAATTCACCCCTCCACTTT.

V and J are TRBV7-2 and TRBJ2-1; possible D gene TRBD2, 5 bases. The CDR3 has 14 amino acids. The V gene lost 1 base and the J gene lost 8 bases, with 12 bases spanning the gap. Germline loops: CDR1 SGHTA, CDR2 FQGNSA. CDR3 nucleotides: TGTGCCAGCAGCTTAGGGGCTAGCTTCCATGAGCAGTTCTTC. Protein product: CASSLGASFHEQFF.

The rearrangement joins TRBV28 to TRBJ2-7, with a tentative D call TRBD2 (6 bases). Trimming took off 9 bases at V and 0 bases at J, with 12 bases between the two ends. The germline V gene has CDR1 MDHEN and CDR2 SYDVKM. This CDR3 has 13 amino acids. CDR3 loop: CASRAGISYEQYF. For the CDR3, the DNA is TGTGCCAGTAGAGCGGGTATCTCCTACGAGCAGTACTTC.

This clonotype was found a few times. V is TRBV15 and J is TRBJ2-7; 8 bases line up with TRBD1. The V gene end was trimmed by 0 bases and the J gene end by 7 bases; junction bases not matched to a gene: 8. Germline-derived CDR1 and CDR2 are LNHNV and YYDKDF (reference sequence). The CDR3 length is 15 residues. CDR3: CATSREYDRGLEQYF. The CDR3 DNA reads as TGTGCCACCAGCAGAGAGTACGACAGGGGATTGGAGCAGTACTTC.

This clonotype was seen only once. V usage is TRBV6-1 and J usage is TRBJ2-1; 12 positions agree with TRBD2. Germline V gives CDR1 MNHNS, CDR2 SASEGT. With 0 bases clipped from V and 6 bases from J, the junction kept 9 bases outside the gene matches. There are 18 residues in the CDR3. The CDR3 protein is CASSEAGASGGASNEQFF. In nucleotides, the CDR3 is TGTGCCAGCAGTGAAGCCGGGGCTAGCGGGGGGGCCTCCAATGAGCAGTTCTTC.

J is TRBJ1-2 and V is TRBV5-1, with TRBD1 identical over 10 bases. The CDR3 extends over 14 amino acids. CDR1 and CDR2 from the germline V gene are SGHRS and YFSETQ. V lost 4 bases and J lost 8; bases outside the gene matches: 8. The DNA for the CDR3 is TGCGCCAGCAGCGCGGGACAGGGGATCGAGGGCTACACCTTC. It translates to CASSAGQGIEGYTF.

This clonotype has a handful of counts. The V call is TRBV3-1, the J call TRBJ2-5; D is possibly TRBD1 (7 bases). The J call may be incorrect, as the DNA end agrees better with TRBJ2-7. Germline CDR1 and CDR2: LGHDT and YNNKEL (reference sequence). This CDR3 has 15 residues. CDR3 loop: CASSQQGGQLGEQYF. The CDR3 DNA reads as TGTGCCAGCAGCCAACAGGGGGGTCAACTAGGCGAGCAGTACTTC.

The CDR3 DNA reads as TGTGCCAGCAGCTCCACTCAAGTAAGGGACCCCCACGAGCAGTTCTTC. Translated: CASSSTQVRDPHEQFF. The V gene is TRBV7-9, the J gene TRBJ2-1; D tentatively fits TRBD1 or TRBD2 (5 bases each). Trimming left V 4 bases short and J 10 bases short, with 23 bases between. Germline assignment: CDR1 SEHNR and CDR2 FQNEAQ (reference sequence). The CDR3 covers 16 residues.

This chain uses TRBV7-9 with TRBJ2-3; D might be TRBD2 (6 bases). CDR1 and CDR2 (germline): SEHNR, FQNEAQ (reference sequence). V dropped 7 bases and J dropped 3 bases, with 11 bases sitting between them. The CDR3 has 13 residues. CDR3 sequence (DNA): TGTGCCAGCATGATGACTAGGACAGATACGCAGTATTTT. It codes for CASMMTRTDTQYF.

This clonotype was seen more than once but under ten times. V and J are TRBV12-3 or TRBV12-4 and TRBJ2-3, with 11 positions matching TRBD2. V dropped 0 bases and J dropped 8; count of bases not matched to a gene: 4. The CDR3 extends over 15 amino acids. The CDR3 region is CASSLASGGASTQYF. CDR3 nucleotide sequence: TGTGCCAGCAGTTTAGCTAGCGGGGGGGCCAGTACGCAGTATTTT.

This clonotype occurred once. The conserved phenylalanine or tryptophan is not found at the CDR3 terminus, so this likely reflects a read error. The chain is built from TRBV25-1 and TRBJ1-1; a weak D match, TRBD1 (6 bases). CDR3 size: 15 residues. Germline CDR1 and CDR2: MGHDK and SYGVNS. With 1 base removed from V and 0 bases from J, the gap between germline ends came to 9 bases. CDR3 sequence: CASSEWRTVNTEAFV. CDR3 bases: TGTGCCAGCAGTGAATGGAGGACAGTGAACACTGAAGCTTTCGTT.

V and J are TRBV7-3 and TRBJ2-1; D gene unclear. V dropped 0 bases and J dropped 4 bases, with 7 bases sitting between them. The germline V gene encodes CDR1 SGHTA and CDR2 FQGTGA. The CDR3 is made up of 14 amino acids. The CDR3 protein is CASSLTARYNEQFF. CDR3 DNA: TGTGCCAGCAGCTTAACAGCGCGATACAATGAGCAGTTCTTC.

There are a few counts of this clonotype. The V gene is TRBV5-1, the J gene TRBJ2-1; TRBD2 agrees at 10 bases. V lost 2 bases and J lost 10; bases outside the gene matches: 3. Germline V CDR1 and CDR2: SGHRS, YFSETQ. CDR3 length: 13 residues. The DNA for the CDR3 is TGCGCCAGCAGCTTCATTAGCGGGGGGGAGCAGTTCTTC. Protein: CASSFISGGEQFF.

The DNA for the CDR3 is TGCGCCAGCAGCCCACGGGGGGAAACAAACACAGATACGCAGTATTTT. Translating it yields CASSPRGETNTDTQYF. The chain combines TRBV4-1 with TRBJ2-3; 7 nucleotides agree with TRBD2. Trimming removed 4 bases from V and 2 bases from J; junction bases left unmatched: 9. In germline, CDR1 is MGHRA, CDR2 YSYEKL. CDR3 size: 16 residues.

This clonotype showed up just a few times. V gene TRBV7-6 combines with J gene TRBJ1-1; 7 bases agree with TRBD1. The V gene end was trimmed by 3 bases and the J gene end by 5 bases; junction bases not matched to a gene: 9. The germline gives CDR1 SGHVS, CDR2 FNYEAQ. The CDR3 consists of 15 residues. CDR3 sequence (DNA): TGTGCCAGCAGCTTCGAGACAGGGTCTGGAACTGAAGCTTTCTTT. This gives the protein CASSFETGSGTEAFF.

This clonotype showed up just a few times. The chain recombines TRBV7-9 with TRBJ1-2, with 7 bases identical to TRBD1. The trim removed 5 bases at V and 4 bases at J, leaving 10 bases unmatched. The V gene's germline CDR1 is SEHNR and CDR2 FQNEAQ (reference sequence). The CDR3 runs to 15 residues. The CDR3 DNA reads as TGTGCCAGCAGCCGTGTGACAGGGCAAGGCTATGGCTACACCTTC. It translates to CASSRVTGQGYGYTF.

This clonotype occurred a few times. The chain combines TRBV10-3 with TRBJ1-5, with a tentative D call TRBD1 (6 bases). Trimming stripped 10 bases from V and 7 bases from J, with 17 bases between. CDR1 and CDR2 from the germline V gene are ENHRY and SYGVKD. The CDR3 runs to 13 residues. The CDR3 region is CATATGFGQPQHF. The CDR3 DNA reads TGTGCCACCGCGACAGGTTTCGGCCAGCCCCAGCATTTT.

This sequence joins TRBV6-5 and TRBJ1-1; D is undetermined. Germline V lookup: CDR1 MNHEY, CDR2 SVGAGI. The CDR3 has 13 residues. Trimming removed 10 bases at V and 5 bases at J, with 17 bases between. DNA of the CDR3: TGTGCCACCACACTTAGCGTAGGGACTGAAGCTTTCTTT. The encoded protein is CATTLSVGTEAFF.

The chain employs TRBV29-1 and TRBJ2-5; no firm D call. V was cut by 6 bases and J by 1 base, with 15 bases left in between. CDR1 is SQVTM and CDR2 is ANQGSEA in the germline V gene. The CDR3 consists of 14 residues. The CDR3 nucleotides read TGCAGCGTCCGAGAGGCGACGGTCCAAGAGACCCAGTACTTC. The encoded protein is CSVREATVQETQYF.

This clonotype was seen only a few times. J is TRBJ2-1 and V is TRBV29-1; D remains unclear. Germline loops: CDR1 SQVTM, CDR2 ANQGSEA. Deletions cut 4 bases from V and 7 bases from J, with 14 bases between. The CDR3 totals 13 residues. The CDR3 loop is CSVVRPGPNEQFF. CDR3 coding DNA: TGCAGCGTTGTTAGGCCAGGCCCGAATGAGCAGTTCTTC.

V is TRBV7-2 and J is TRBJ2-3; 13 nucleotides line up with TRBD2. V dropped 2 bases and J dropped 4; count of bases not matched to a gene: 3. This CDR3 has 16 amino acids. The germline gives CDR1 SGHTA, CDR2 FQGNSA. CDR3 nucleotide sequence: TGTGCCAGCAGCTTACTGGGACTAGCGGGACCAGATACGCAGTATTTT. Translation gives CASSLLGLAGPDTQYF.